The T cell receptor beta chain described here comes from a study of blood T cell repertoires in COVID-19. Study summary: Samples came from the United States, Italy and Spain, spanning acute and convalescent COVID-19. T cells, B-cell-depleted T cells, or PBMCs provided the cDNA or gDNA that served as material.

Per the authors' pipeline: Scientists estimated how many nucleated cells there were by amplifying reference gene primers. The repertoire was sequenced with immunoSEQ multiplex PCR; TCRdb's copy has only in-frame clones and lacks some. V and J calls plus clone size are reproduced from that table; the DNA served to infer D and trimming. The sample yields 100,000 or so clones, about two thirds seen once. After removal of 4 bases from V and 4 bases from J, the junction contained 1 base not matched to a gene. This CDR3 is built from 13 residues. CDR1 and CDR2 (germline): LGHNT, FRNRAP. This chain connects TRBV12-5 to TRBJ1-1, with TRBD1 identical over 9 bases. Source material: peripheral blood. The clonotype originates from a woman of 80 years or more with acute or convalescent COVID-19. For the CDR3, the DNA is TGTGCTAGTGGTTGGACAGGGGCCACTGAAGCTTTCTTT. Its protein is CASGWTGATEAFF.